Each of the 22 T cell receptor beta chains below was sequenced from the same sample in a study of shared clonotypes between healthy human individuals. Only in-frame clones appear in the TCRdb table, and some are missing; sequencing was by immunoSEQ multiplex PCR. The repertoire has hundreds of thousands of clones, around 78% of them found once; the top ten carry under 2%. Specimen: memory CD4+ T cells sorted from blood. Indicated subset: CD45RA-negative fraction. These receptors were taken from a woman aged 25 to 45 in good health.

This clone was detected ten times or more. The chain carries TRBV15 and TRBJ2-4; D may be TRBD1 (5 bases). There are 17 residues in the CDR3. Trimming pared 0 bases from V and 2 bases from J, leaving 14 bases between. In germline, CDR1 is LNHNV, CDR2 YYDKDF (reference sequence). CDR3: CATSRDRGLRPKNIQYF. The DNA of the CDR3 is TGTGCCACCAGCAGAGATAGGGGCTTACGACCCAAAAACATTCAGTACTTC.

This rearrangement joins TRBV5-6 to TRBJ1-3; 7 nucleotides agree with TRBD1. CDR1 is SGHDT, CDR2 YYEEEE, per germline. V trimming: 4 bases; J trimming: 4 bases; junction bases outside the gene matches: 8. The CDR3 loop spans 15 amino acids. CDR3 amino acids: CASSLTGNDGNTIYF. CDR3 bases: TGTGCCAGCAGCCTGACAGGGAATGACGGAAACACCATATATTTT.

This rearrangement joins TRBV2 to TRBJ1-4, with D unresolved. Between the trimmed V and J ends, which lost 7 bases and 2 bases, there was a span of 11 bases. There are 14 residues in the CDR3. CDR1 is SNHLY, CDR2 FYNNEI, per germline. CDR3 sequence reads: CASTLRTTNEKLFF. The CDR3 DNA reads as TGTGCCAGCACTCTGAGAACGACTAATGAAAAACTGTTTTTT.

The chain joins TRBV28 to TRBJ2-1; D is unclear. Germline lookup yields CDR1 MDHEN and CDR2 SYDVKM. Between the trimmed V and J ends, which lost 7 bases and 3 bases, there was a span of 7 bases. CDR3 length: 12 residues. CDR3 sequence (DNA): TGTGCCAGCACGGCAAACTACAATGAGCAGTTCTTC. It translates to CASTANYNEQFF.

V usage is TRBV6-1 and J usage is TRBJ2-1; 7 positions match TRBD2. This CDR3 region has 15 residues. J gave up 0 bases and V 2 bases, and 1 base lay outside the gene matches. The germline V gene has CDR1 MNHNS and CDR2 SASEGT. This CDR3 reads CASSEIAGSYNEQFF. The CDR3 DNA is TGTGCCAGCAGTGAAATAGCGGGCTCCTACAATGAGCAGTTCTTC.

V gene TRBV19 combines with J gene TRBJ2-3; 7 bases map to TRBD1. The V gene end was trimmed by 5 bases and the J gene end by 3 bases; junction bases not matched to a gene: 14. The germline CDR1 and CDR2 sequences are LNHDA and SQIVND (reference sequence). CDR3 length: 17 amino acids. The CDR3 sequence: CASSPLPTGILTDTQYF. CDR3 DNA: TGTGCCAGTAGTCCCCTTCCGACAGGGATATTGACAGATACGCAGTATTTT.

The chain recombines TRBV6-6 with TRBJ2-1; D uncertain. Trimming shortened V by 4 bases and J by 5 bases, and 6 bases separated the two germline ends. The CDR3 covers 12 residues. Germline V lookup: CDR1 MNHNY, CDR2 SVGAGI (reference sequence). CDR3 region: CASSSADNEQFF. The CDR3 DNA reads as TGTGCCAGCAGTTCCGCTGACAATGAGCAGTTCTTC.

This clone was seen a handful of times. V usage is TRBV19 and J usage is TRBJ1-2, with no clear D. CDR1 is LNHDA, CDR2 SQIVND, per germline (reference sequence). The V end lost 6 bases, the J end lost 4 bases, and 15 bases lay between the germline ends. The CDR3 length is 14 residues. The CDR3 spells CASRTSTDPYGYTF. The CDR3 region has the DNA TGTGCCAGTAGAACCTCTACGGACCCCTATGGCTACACCTTC.

Only one count was recorded for this clone. The genes are TRBV11-2 and TRBJ2-7; D is uncertain. CDR1 SGHAT and CDR2 FQNNGV come from the germline V gene. Deletions cut 1 base from V and 3 bases from J, with 10 bases between. CDR3 size: 14 residues. This chain's CDR3 is CASSLGSGVYEQYF. DNA for the CDR3: TGTGCCAGCAGCTTAGGTTCTGGCGTCTACGAGCAGTACTTC. The entire variable domain, with the rest obtained from reference TRBV11-2 and TRBJ2-7, is as follows: EAGVAQSPRYKIIEKRQSVAFWCNPISGHATLYWYQQILGQGPKLLIQFQNNGVVDDSQLPKDRFSAERLKGVDSTLKIQPAKLEDSAVYLCASSLGSGVYEQYFGPGTRLTVT.

The genes are TRBV6-1 and TRBJ1-1; D not resolved. The V end lost 2 bases, the J end lost 1 base, and 8 bases lay between the germline ends. The CDR3 is 14 residues long. Germline lookup yields CDR1 MNHNS and CDR2 SASEGT. CDR3 in DNA: TGTGCCAGCAGTGAACTGCTGGGGAACACTGAAGCTTTCTTT. It encodes CASSELLGNTEAFF.

V usage is TRBV27 and J usage is TRBJ2-7; 13 positions match TRBD2. CDR3 length: 15 amino acids. The V segment lost 5 bases and the J segment 6 bases; nucleotides outside the gene matches: 7. Germline CDR1 and CDR2: MNHEY and SMNVEV (reference sequence). CDR3 in amino acids: CASSVLAGGPREQYF. The CDR3 nucleotides read TGTGCCAGCAGTGTACTAGCGGGAGGGCCGCGCGAGCAGTACTTC.

The CDR3 reads CAWSSGLAGITPGELFF. In DNA form, the CDR3 reads TGTGCCTGGAGTTCGGGACTAGCGGGAATTACACCCGGGGAGCTGTTTTTT. The chain employs TRBV30 and TRBJ2-2, with 13 positions matching TRBD2. The CDR3 extends over 17 amino acids. Looked up from germline, CDR1 is GTSNPN and CDR2 is SVGIG (reference sequence). Losses at the gene ends were 2 bases for V and 6 bases for J; bases not matched to a gene: 9.

This chain joins TRBV7-3 and TRBJ2-6; D uncertain. Trimming left V 3 bases short and J 0 bases short, with 6 bases between. The CDR3 has 15 residues. Per the germline V gene, CDR1 is SGHTA and CDR2 is FQGTGA. Written as DNA, the CDR3 is TGTGCCAGCAGCTTGCACGGCTCTGGGGCCAACGTCCTGACTTTC. Protein product: CASSLHGSGANVLTF.

The genes are TRBV7-2 and TRBJ2-2; no clear D. Germline V CDR1 and CDR2: SGHTA, FQGNSA. The V and J ends lost 1 base and 3 bases respectively, with 6 bases between them. This CDR3 is 14 amino acids long. CDR3 DNA: TGTGCCAGCAGCTTAGGAGTGGACACCGGGGAGCTGTTTTTT. This encodes CASSLGVDTGELFF.

J is TRBJ2-1 and V is TRBV11-2, with D possibly matching TRBD1 (6 bases). The CDR3 is 16 residues long. The germline V and J ends were trimmed by 5 bases and 3 bases, with 17 bases remaining between them. From germline, CDR1 is SGHAT and CDR2 FQNNGV. CDR3 nucleotide sequence: TGTGCCAGCAGCCTCGCCGGACAGCGGATCTACAATGAGCAGTTCTTC. It specifies CASSLAGQRIYNEQFF.

The rearrangement uses TRBV5-1 and TRBJ2-1; 7 nucleotides match TRBD2. With V trimmed by 5 bases and J by 8 bases, 7 bases remained unmatched. This CDR3 is built from 13 residues. The V gene's germline CDR1 is SGHRS and CDR2 YFSETQ. The CDR3 nucleotides read TGCGCCAGCAGGCGGAGCGGGGCGGATGAGCAGTTCTTC. Encoded protein: CASRRSGADEQFF.

This sequence joins TRBV5-4 and TRBJ2-1; 7 positions match TRBD1. Trimming at V came to 2 bases and at J to 7 bases, leaving 3 bases not matched to a gene. The germline CDR1 and CDR2 sequences are SGHNT and YYREEE (reference sequence). This CDR3 has 13 residues. CDR3 region: CASSFDRVNEQFF. The CDR3 nucleotides are TGTGCCAGCAGCTTCGACAGGGTGAATGAGCAGTTCTTC.

The chain recombines TRBV7-2 with TRBJ1-1; 7 nucleotides agree with TRBD1. V lost 7 bases, J lost 3 bases, and 5 bases stayed unmatched. The germline gives CDR1 SGHTA, CDR2 FQGNSA. This CDR3 contains 13 residues. Here the CDR3 reads CASTRQGDTEAFF. DNA for the CDR3: TGTGCCAGCACCAGACAGGGTGACACTGAAGCTTTCTTT.

The chain has TRBV19 and TRBJ1-5; no clear D. V lost 1 base and J 3 bases, leaving 4 bases between the germline ends. The CDR3 spans 13 residues. In germline, CDR1 is LNHDA, CDR2 SQIVND (reference sequence). The CDR3 region has the DNA TGTGCCAGTAGTATAGGTTTCAATCAGCCCCAGCATTTT. Its translation is CASSIGFNQPQHF.

This clone was seen a handful of times. This chain uses TRBV11-2 with TRBJ2-5; the D is unclear. The CDR3 loop spans 16 amino acids. Between the trimmed V and J ends, which lost 1 base and 1 base, there was a span of 13 bases. The germline gives CDR1 SGHAT, CDR2 FQNNGV. The CDR3 coding sequence is TGTGCCAGCAGCTTAGTGCCAGAAACCATCCAAGAGACCCAGTACTTC. It encodes CASSLVPETIQETQYF. Supplemented by reference TRBV11-2 and TRBJ2-5, the full variable domain reads EAGVAQSPRYKIIEKRQSVAFWCNPISGHATLYWYQQILGQGPKLLIQFQNNGVVDDSQLPKDRFSAERLKGVDSTLKIQPAKLEDSAVYLCASSLVPETIQETQYFGPGTRLLVL.

The chain joins TRBV2 to TRBJ2-2; D tentatively fits TRBD1 or TRBD2 (5 bases each). Germline CDR1 SNHLY, CDR2 FYNNEI. The CDR3 extends over 15 amino acids. The V end was cut by 3 bases, the J end by 1 base, with 9 bases between. This CDR3 reads CASSEMGENTGELFF. The CDR3 coding sequence is TGTGCCAGCAGTGAGATGGGGGAGAACACCGGGGAGCTGTTTTTT. Full variable domain (rest looked up from reference TRBV2 and TRBJ2-2): EPEVTQTPSHQVTQMGQEVILRCVPISNHLYFYWYRQILGQKVEFLVSFYNNEISEKSEIFDDQFSVERPDGSNFTLKIRSTKLEDSAMYFCASSEMGENTGELFFGEGSRLTVL.

For the CDR3, the DNA is TGTGCCAGCAGTTACGGGGGCCCTGATCAGCCCCAGCATTTT. Residues: CASSYGGPDQPQHF. This chain links TRBV6-5 with TRBJ1-5; perhaps TRBD1 as D (6 bases). There are 14 residues in the CDR3. Deletions cut 2 bases from V and 5 bases from J, with 10 bases between. Germline V gives CDR1 MNHEY, CDR2 SVGAGI.